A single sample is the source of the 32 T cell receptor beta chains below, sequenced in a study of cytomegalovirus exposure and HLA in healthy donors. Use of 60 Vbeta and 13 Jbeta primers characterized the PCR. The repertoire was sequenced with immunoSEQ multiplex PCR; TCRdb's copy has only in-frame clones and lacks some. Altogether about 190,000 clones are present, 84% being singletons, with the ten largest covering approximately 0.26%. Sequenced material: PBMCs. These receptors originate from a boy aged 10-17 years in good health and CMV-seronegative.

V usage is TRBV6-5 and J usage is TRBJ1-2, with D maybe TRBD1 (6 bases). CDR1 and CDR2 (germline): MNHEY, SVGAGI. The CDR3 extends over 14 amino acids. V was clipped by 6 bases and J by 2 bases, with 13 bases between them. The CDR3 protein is CASSWTDKNYGYTF. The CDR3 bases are TGTGCCAGCAGCTGGACAGACAAGAACTATGGCTACACCTTC.

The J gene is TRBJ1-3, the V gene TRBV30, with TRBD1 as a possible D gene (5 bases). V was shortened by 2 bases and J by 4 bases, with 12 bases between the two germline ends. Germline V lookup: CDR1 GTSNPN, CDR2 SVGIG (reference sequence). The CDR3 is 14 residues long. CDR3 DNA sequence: TGTGCCTGGAGTTTCGGGGGGTTCGGAAACACCATATATTTT. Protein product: CAWSFGGFGNTIYF.

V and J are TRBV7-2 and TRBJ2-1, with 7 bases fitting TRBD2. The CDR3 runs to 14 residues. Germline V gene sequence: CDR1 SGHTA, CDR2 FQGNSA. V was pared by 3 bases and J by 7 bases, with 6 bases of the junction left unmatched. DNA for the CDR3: TGTGCCAGCAGCTTTTGGGGGGGGGTGAATGAGCAGTTCTTC. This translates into CASSFWGGVNEQFF.

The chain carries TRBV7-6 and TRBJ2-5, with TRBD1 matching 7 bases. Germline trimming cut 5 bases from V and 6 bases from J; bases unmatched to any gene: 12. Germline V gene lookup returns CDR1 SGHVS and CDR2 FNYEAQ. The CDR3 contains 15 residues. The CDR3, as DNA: TGTGCCAGCAGCGCCACCGCGACAGGGCCAAAGACCCAGTACTTC. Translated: CASSATATGPKTQYF.

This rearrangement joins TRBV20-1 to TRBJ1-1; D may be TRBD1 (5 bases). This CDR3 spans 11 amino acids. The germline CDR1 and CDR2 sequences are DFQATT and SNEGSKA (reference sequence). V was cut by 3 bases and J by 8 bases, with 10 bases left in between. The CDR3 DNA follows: TGCAGTGCTAGCGACCGGGGGGAAGCTTTCTTT. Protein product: CSASDRGEAFF.

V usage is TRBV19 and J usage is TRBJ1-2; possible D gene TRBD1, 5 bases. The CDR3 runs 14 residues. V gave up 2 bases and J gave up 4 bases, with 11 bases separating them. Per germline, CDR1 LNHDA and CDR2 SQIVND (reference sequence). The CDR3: CASSIRGIIYGYTF. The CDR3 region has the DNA TGTGCCAGTAGTATAAGGGGTATCATCTATGGCTACACCTTC.

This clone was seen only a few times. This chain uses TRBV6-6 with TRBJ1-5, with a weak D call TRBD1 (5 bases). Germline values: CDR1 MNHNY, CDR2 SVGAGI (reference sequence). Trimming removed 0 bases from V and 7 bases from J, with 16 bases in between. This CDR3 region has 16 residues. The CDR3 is CASSYSGRVTDQPQHF. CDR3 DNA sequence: TGTGCCAGCAGTTACTCAGGCAGGGTAACGGACCAGCCCCAGCATTTT.

The CDR3: CASSPVGGTHPSTDTQYF. The CDR3 DNA is TGCGCCAGCAGCCCGGTGGGGGGAACTCACCCTAGCACAGATACGCAGTATTTT. The chain uses TRBV10-1 and TRBJ2-3, with D possibly TRBD2 on 6 matching bases. The CDR3 extends over 18 amino acids. Trimming cost V 6 bases and J 0 bases, with 22 bases left between them. Germline V gene sequence: CDR1 WNHNN, CDR2 SYGVQD (reference sequence).

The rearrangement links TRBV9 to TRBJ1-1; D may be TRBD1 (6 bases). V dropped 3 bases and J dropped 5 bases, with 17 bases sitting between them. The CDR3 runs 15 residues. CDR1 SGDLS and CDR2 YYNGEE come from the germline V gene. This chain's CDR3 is CASSANRDLFTEAFF. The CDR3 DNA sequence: TGTGCCAGCAGCGCGAACAGGGATTTGTTTACTGAAGCTTTCTTT.

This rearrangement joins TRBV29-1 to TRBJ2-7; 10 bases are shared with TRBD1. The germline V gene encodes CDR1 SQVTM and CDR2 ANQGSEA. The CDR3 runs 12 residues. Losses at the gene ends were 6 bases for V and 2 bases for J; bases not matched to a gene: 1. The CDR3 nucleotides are TGCAGCGTCGGGACAGGGGCCTACGAGCAGTACTTC. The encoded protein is CSVGTGAYEQYF.

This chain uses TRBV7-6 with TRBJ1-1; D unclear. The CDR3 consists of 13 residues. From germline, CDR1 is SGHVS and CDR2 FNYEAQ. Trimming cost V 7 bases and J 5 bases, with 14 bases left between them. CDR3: CASTSWAPTEAFF. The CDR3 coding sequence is TGTGCCAGCACCTCCTGGGCCCCAACTGAAGCTTTCTTT.

CDR3 protein: CASSQDLQLGISPLHF. The CDR3 DNA reads as TGCGCCAGCAGCCAAGATTTGCAACTCGGTATTTCACCCCTCCACTTT. J is TRBJ1-6 and V is TRBV4-3; D remains unclear. The CDR3 consists of 16 residues. V gave up 0 bases and J gave up 9 bases, with 15 bases separating them. Germline V gene lookup returns CDR1 LGHNA and CDR2 YSLEER.

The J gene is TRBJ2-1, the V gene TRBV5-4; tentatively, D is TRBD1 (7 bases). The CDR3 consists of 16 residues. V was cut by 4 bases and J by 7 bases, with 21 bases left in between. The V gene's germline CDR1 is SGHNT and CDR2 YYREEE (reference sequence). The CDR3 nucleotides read TGTGCCAGCAGCCTGGGTCCGGGACTCAGGGGGAATGAGCAGTTCTTC. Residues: CASSLGPGLRGNEQFF.

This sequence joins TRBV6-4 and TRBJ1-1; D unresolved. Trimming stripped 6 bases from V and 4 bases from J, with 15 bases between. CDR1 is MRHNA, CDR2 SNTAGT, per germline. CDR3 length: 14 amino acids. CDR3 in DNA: TGTGCCAGCAGCCCAACCAGTTTTTTCACTGAAGCTTTCTTT. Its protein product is CASSPTSFFTEAFF.

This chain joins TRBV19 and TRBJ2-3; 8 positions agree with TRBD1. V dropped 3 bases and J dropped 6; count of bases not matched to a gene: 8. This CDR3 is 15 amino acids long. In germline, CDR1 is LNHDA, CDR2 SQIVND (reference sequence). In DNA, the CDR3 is TGTGCCAGTAGTATGTCCGGACAGGGCGGGGATACGCAGTATTTT. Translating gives CASSMSGQGGDTQYF. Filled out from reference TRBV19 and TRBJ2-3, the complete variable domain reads DGGITQSPKYLFRKEGQNVTLSCEQNLNHDAMYWYRQDPGQGLRLIYYSQIVNDFQKGDIAEGYSVSREKKESFPLTVTSAQKNPTAFYLCASSMSGQGGDTQYFGPGTRLTVL.

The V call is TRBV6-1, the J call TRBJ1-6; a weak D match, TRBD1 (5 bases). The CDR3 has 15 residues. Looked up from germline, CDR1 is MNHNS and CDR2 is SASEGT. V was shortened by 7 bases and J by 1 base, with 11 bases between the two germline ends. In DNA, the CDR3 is TGTGCCAGCACGGGGGTAATTTCCTATAATTCACCCCTCCACTTT. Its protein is CASTGVISYNSPLHF.

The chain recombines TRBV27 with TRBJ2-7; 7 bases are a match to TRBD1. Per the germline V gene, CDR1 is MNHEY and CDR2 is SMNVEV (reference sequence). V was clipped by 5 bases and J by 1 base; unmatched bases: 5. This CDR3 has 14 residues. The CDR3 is CASSERTGSYEQYF. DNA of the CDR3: TGTGCCAGCAGTGAGCGGACAGGTTCCTACGAGCAGTACTTC.

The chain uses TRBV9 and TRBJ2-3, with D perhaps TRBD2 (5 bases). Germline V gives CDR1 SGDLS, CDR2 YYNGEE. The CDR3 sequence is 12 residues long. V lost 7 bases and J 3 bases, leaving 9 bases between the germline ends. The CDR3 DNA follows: TGTGCCAGCGGGCGAGGGACAGATACGCAGTATTTT. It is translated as CASGRGTDTQYF.

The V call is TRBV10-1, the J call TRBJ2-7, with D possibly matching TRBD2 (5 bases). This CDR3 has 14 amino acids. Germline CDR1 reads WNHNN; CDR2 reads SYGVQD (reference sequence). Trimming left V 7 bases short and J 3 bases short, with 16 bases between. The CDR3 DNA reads TGCGCCAGCAAAAAGTTAGGCGCGGGCTACGAGCAGTACTTC. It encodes CASKKLGAGYEQYF.

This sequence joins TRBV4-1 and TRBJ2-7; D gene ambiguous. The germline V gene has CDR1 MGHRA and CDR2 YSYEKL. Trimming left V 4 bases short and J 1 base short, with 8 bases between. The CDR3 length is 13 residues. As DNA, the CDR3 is TGCGCCAGCAGCCCCCTAGGTTCCTACGAGCAGTACTTC. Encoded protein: CASSPLGSYEQYF.

CDR3 amino acids: CASSLGGRFEKLFF. The CDR3 bases are TGCGCCAGCAGCTTAGGGGGAAGGTTTGAAAAACTGTTTTTT. The chain is built from TRBV5-1 and TRBJ1-4; possible D gene TRBD1, 6 bases. The CDR3 is made up of 14 amino acids. CDR1 and CDR2 (germline): SGHRS, YFSETQ. V was clipped by 2 bases and J by 7 bases, with 12 bases between them.

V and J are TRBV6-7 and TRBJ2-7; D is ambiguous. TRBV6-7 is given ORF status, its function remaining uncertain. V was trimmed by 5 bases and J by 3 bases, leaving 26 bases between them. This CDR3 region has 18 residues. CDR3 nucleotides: TGTGCCAGCAGTCCGGGTCCCAAAAGCTTGTCCGTAAACTACGAGCAGTACTTC. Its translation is CASSPGPKSLSVNYEQYF.

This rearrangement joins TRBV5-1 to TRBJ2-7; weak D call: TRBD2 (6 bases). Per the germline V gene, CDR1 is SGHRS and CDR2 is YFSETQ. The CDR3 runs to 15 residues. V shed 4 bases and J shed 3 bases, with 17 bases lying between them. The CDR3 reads CASSRRMGGIYEQYF. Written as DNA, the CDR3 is TGCGCCAGCAGCCGCCGTATGGGGGGAATCTACGAGCAGTACTTC. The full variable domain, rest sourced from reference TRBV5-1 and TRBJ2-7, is KAGVTQTPRYLIKTRGQQVTLSCSPISGHRSVSWYQQTPGQGLQFLFEYFSETQRNKGNFPGRFSGRQFSNSRSEMNVSTLELGDSALYLCASSRRMGGIYEQYFGPGTRLTVT.

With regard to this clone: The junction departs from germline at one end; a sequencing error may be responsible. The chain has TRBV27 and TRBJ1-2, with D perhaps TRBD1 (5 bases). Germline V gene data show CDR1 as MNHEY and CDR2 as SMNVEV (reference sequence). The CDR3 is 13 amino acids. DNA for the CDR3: TGTGCCAGCAGTTTTGGGGGGAACTATGCCTACACCTTC. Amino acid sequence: CASSFGGNYAYTF.

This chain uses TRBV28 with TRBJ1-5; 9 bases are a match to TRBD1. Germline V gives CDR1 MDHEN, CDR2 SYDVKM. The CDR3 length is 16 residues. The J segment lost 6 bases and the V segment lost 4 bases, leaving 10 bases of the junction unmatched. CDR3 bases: TGTGCCAGCAGTTCACGCCGGGACAGGGCGTTTCAGCCCCAGCATTTT. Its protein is CASSSRRDRAFQPQHF.

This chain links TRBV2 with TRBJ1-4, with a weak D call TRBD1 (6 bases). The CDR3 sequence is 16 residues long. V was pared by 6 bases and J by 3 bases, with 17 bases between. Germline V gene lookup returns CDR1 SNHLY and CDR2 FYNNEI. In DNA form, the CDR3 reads TGTGCCAGCAGGTACCTCGGGACAAGCCCTAATGAAAAACTGTTTTTT. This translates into CASRYLGTSPNEKLFF.

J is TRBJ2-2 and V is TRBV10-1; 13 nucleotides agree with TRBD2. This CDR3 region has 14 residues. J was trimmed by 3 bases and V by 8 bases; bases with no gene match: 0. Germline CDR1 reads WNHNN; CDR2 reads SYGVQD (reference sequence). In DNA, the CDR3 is TGCGCCAGCGGGACTAGCGGGGACACCGGGGAGCTGTTTTTT. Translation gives CASGTSGDTGELFF.

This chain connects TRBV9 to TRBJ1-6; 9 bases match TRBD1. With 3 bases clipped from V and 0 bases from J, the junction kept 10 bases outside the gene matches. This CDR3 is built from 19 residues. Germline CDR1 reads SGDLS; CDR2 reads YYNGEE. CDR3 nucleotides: TGTGCCAGCAGCGCTCGGGACAGGGTAAAAGGCTCCTATAATTCACCCCTCCACTTT. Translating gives CASSARDRVKGSYNSPLHF.

The CDR3 DNA follows: TGTGCCAGCAGCTTGGTAGGGAGCTCCTACAATGAGCAGTTCTTC. This gives the protein CASSLVGSSYNEQFF. The genes are TRBV5-4 and TRBJ2-1; D is perhaps TRBD2 (5 bases). Germline CDR1 SGHNT, CDR2 YYREEE (reference sequence). This CDR3 has 15 amino acids. The germline V and J ends were trimmed by 0 bases and 0 bases, with 7 bases remaining between them.

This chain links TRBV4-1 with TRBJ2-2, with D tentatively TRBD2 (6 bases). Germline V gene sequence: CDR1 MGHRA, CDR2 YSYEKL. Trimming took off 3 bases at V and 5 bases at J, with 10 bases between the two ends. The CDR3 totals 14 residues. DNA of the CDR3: TGCGCCAGCAGCCACGTGACTAGAACCGGGGAGCTGTTTTTT. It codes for CASSHVTRTGELFF.

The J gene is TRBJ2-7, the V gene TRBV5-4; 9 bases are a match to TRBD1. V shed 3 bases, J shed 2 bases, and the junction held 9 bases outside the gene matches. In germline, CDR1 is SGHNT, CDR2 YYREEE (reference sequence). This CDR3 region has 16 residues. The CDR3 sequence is CASSSSSRTGAYEQYF. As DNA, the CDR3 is TGTGCCAGCAGCTCAAGCTCCCGGACAGGGGCCTACGAGCAGTACTTC.

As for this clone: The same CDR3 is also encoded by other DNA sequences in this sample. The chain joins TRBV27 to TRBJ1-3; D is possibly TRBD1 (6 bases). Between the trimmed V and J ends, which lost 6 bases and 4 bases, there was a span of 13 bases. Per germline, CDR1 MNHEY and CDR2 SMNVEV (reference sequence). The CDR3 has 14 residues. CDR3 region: CASSATGSGNTIYF. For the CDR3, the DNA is TGTGCCAGCAGCGCAACAGGGTCAGGAAACACCATATATTTT.